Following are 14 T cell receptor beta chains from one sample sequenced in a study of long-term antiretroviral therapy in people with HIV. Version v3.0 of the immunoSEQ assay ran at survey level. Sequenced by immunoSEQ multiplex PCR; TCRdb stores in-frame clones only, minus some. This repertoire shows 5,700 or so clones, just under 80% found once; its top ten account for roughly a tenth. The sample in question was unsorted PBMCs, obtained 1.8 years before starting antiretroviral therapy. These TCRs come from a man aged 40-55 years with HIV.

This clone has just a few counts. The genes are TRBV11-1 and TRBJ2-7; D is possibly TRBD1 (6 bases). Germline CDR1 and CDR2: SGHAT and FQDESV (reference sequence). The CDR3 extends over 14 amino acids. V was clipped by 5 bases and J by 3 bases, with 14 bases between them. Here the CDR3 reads CASSPFQGSYEQYF. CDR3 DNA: TGTGCCAGCAGCCCCTTTCAGGGGAGCTACGAGCAGTACTTC.

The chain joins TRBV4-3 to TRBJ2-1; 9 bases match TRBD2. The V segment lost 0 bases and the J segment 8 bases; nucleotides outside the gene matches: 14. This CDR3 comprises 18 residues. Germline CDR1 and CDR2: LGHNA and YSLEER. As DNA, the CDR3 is TGCGCCAGCAGCCAAGATCTTCTGGCGGGAGGGAGGTTGCATGAGCAGTTCTTC. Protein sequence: CASSQDLLAGGRLHEQFF.

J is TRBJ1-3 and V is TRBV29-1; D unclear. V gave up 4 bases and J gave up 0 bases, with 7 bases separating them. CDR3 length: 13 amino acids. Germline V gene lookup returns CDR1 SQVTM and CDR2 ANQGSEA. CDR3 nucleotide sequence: TGCAGCGTTGTCTTGAACTCTGGAAACACCATATATTTT. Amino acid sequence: CSVVLNSGNTIYF.

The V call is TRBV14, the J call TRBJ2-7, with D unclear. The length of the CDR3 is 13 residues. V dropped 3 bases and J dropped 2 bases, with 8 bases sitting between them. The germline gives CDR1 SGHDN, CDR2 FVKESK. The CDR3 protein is CASSQFVTYEQYF. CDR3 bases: TGTGCCAGCAGCCAGTTCGTAACCTACGAGCAGTACTTC.

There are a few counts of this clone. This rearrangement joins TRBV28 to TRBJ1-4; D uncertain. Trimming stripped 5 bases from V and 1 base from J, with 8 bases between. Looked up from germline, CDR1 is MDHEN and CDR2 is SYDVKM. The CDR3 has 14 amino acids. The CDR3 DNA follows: TGTGCCAGCAGTCCGGTTGAAACTAATGAAAAACTGTTTTTT. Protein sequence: CASSPVETNEKLFF.

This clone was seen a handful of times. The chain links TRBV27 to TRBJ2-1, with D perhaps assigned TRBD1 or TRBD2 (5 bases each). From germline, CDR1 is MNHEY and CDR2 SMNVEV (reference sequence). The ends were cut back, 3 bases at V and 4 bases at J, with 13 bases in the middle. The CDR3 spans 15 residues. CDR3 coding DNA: TGTGCCAGCAGTTTTCCGCAGGGACGATACAATGAGCAGTTCTTC. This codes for CASSFPQGRYNEQFF.

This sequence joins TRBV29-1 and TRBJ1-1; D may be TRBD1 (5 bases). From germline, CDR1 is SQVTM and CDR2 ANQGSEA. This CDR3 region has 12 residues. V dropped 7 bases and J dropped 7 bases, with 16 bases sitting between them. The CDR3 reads CSAVNAGIEAFF. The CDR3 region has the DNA TGCAGCGCCGTGAACGCAGGGATTGAAGCTTTCTTT. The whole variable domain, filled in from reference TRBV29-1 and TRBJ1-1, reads SAVISQKPSRDICQRGTSLTIQCQVDSQVTMMFWYRQQPGQSLTLIATANQGSEATYESGFVIDKFPISRPNLTFSTLTVSNMSPEDSSIYLCSAVNAGIEAFFGQGTRLTVV.

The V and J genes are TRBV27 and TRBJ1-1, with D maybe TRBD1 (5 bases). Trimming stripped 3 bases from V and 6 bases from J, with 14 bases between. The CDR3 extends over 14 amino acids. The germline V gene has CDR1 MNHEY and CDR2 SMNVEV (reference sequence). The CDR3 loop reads CASSLTDLGAEAFF. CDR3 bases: TGTGCCAGCAGTTTGACCGACCTAGGGGCTGAAGCTTTCTTT.

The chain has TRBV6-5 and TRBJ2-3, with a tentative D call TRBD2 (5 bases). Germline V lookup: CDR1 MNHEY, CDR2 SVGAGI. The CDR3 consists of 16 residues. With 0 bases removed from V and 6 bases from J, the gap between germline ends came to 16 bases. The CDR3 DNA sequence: TGTGCCAGCAGTTACTCGAACCTAGCCAACGTGGATACGCAGTATTTT. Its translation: CASSYSNLANVDTQYF.

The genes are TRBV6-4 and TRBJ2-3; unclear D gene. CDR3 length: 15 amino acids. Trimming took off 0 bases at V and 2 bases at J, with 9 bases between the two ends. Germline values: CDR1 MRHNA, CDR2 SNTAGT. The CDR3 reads CASSDSLGFTDTQYF. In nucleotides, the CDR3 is TGTGCCAGCAGTGACTCTCTGGGTTTCACAGATACGCAGTATTTT.

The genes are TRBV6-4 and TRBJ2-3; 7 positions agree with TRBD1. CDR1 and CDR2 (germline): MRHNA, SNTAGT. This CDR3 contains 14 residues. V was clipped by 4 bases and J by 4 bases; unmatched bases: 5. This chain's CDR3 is CASSGQGGPDTQYF. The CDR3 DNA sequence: TGTGCCAGCAGTGGACAGGGTGGGCCAGATACGCAGTATTTT.

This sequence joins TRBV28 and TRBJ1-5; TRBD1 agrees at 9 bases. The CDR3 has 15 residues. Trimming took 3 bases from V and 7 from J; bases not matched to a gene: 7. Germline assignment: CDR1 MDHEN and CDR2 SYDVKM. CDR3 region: CASSFLQGAGQPQHF. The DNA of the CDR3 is TGTGCCAGCAGTTTCTTACAGGGGGCTGGACAGCCCCAGCATTTT.

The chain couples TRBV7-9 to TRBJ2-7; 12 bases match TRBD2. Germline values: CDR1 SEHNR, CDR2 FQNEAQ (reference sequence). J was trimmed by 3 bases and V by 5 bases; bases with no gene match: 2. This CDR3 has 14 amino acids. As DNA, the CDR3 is TGTGCCAGCAGCCAACTAGCGGGGGGCTACGAGCAGTACTTC. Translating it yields CASSQLAGGYEQYF.

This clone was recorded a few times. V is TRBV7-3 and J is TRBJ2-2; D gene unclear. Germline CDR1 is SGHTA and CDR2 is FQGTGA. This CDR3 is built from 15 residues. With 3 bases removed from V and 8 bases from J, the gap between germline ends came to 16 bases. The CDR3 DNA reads TGTGCCAGCAGCTTCTCTGCCTCCAGAGCTGGGGAGCTGTTTTTT. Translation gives CASSFSASRAGELFF.